Listed here is a single T cell receptor (beta chain). TCRdb's copy holds only in-frame clones and misses some; the assay was immunoSEQ multiplex PCR. The table records over 150,000 clones, under 95% of them present only once. This record belongs to a study of control samples from healthy donors and cancer patients. The TCR originated in a woman between 18 and 29 years old in good health. The sequenced material came from blood.

The CDR3 here is CASSLVDDFQYF. CDR3 sequence (DNA): TGTGCCAGCAGTTTGGTGGATGACTTTCAGTACTTC. The rearrangement links TRBV28 to TRBJ2-4, with D hard to call. Germline CDR1 and CDR2: MDHEN and SYDVKM. The CDR3 totals 12 residues. Trimming removed 3 bases at V and 11 bases at J, with 11 bases between.